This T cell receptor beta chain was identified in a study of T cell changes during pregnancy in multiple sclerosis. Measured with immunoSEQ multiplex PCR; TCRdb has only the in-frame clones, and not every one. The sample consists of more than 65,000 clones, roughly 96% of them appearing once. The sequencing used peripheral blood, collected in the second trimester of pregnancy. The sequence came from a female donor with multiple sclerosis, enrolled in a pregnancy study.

The CDR3 reads CASSIGQGSQYF. CDR3 nucleotide sequence: TGTGCCAGTAGTATTGGTCAGGGATCTCAGTACTTC. The chain employs TRBV19 and TRBJ2-7; D is perhaps TRBD1 (5 bases). This CDR3 contains 12 residues. V gave up 3 bases and J gave up 10 bases, with 13 bases separating them. Germline-derived CDR1 and CDR2 are LNHDA and SQIVND (reference sequence). Supplemented by reference TRBV19 and TRBJ2-7, the full variable domain reads DGGITQSPKYLFRKEGQNVTLSCEQNLNHDAMYWYRQDPGQGLRLIYYSQIVNDFQKGDIAEGYSVSREKKESFPLTVTSAQKNPTAFYLCASSIGQGSQYFGPGTRLTVT.